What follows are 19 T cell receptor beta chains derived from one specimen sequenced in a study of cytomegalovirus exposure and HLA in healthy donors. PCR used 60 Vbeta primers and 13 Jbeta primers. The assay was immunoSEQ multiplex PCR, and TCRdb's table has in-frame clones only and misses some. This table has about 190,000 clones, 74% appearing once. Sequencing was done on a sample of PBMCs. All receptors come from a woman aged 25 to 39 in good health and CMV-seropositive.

DNA of the CDR3: TGTGCCAGCAGCTCTAGCGGGAAAGGGTACAATGAGCAGTTCTTC. Amino acid sequence: CASSSSGKGYNEQFF. V is TRBV2 and J is TRBJ2-1, with 9 bases aligning to TRBD2. CDR1 SNHLY and CDR2 FYNNEI come from the germline V gene. Losses at the gene ends were 6 bases for V and 4 bases for J; bases not matched to a gene: 7. This CDR3 is 15 amino acids long.

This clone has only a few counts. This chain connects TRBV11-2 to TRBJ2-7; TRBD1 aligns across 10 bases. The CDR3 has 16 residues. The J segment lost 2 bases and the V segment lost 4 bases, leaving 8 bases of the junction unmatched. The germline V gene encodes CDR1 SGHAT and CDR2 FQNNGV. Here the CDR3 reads CASSSRQGASTYEQYF. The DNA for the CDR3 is TGTGCCAGCAGCTCCCGACAGGGGGCGAGTACCTACGAGCAGTACTTC.

CDR3 sequence reads: CASSLGLTSGSNANEQFF. The CDR3 nucleotides read TGTGCCAGCAGCTTAGGTCTGACTAGCGGGAGTAACGCGAATGAGCAGTTCTTC. This chain joins TRBV7-2 and TRBJ2-1; 12 bases match TRBD2. In germline, CDR1 is SGHTA, CDR2 FQGNSA. CDR3 length: 18 amino acids. V lost 1 base and J lost 7; bases outside the gene matches: 11.

The CDR3 loop reads CASGGVQFF. The CDR3 coding sequence is TGTGCCAGCGGGGGGGTACAGTTCTTC. V usage is TRBV9 and J usage is TRBJ2-1, with 7 bases identical to TRBD2. Germline values: CDR1 SGDLS, CDR2 YYNGEE. The CDR3 extends over 9 amino acids. With V trimmed by 7 bases and J by 13 bases, 2 bases remained unmatched. Full variable domain (rest looked up from reference TRBV9 and TRBJ2-1): DSGVTQTPKHLITATGQRVTLRCSPRSGDLSVYWYQQSLDQGLQFLIQYYNGEERAKGNILERFSAQQFPDLHSELNLSSLELGDSALYFCASGGVQFFGPGTRLTVL.

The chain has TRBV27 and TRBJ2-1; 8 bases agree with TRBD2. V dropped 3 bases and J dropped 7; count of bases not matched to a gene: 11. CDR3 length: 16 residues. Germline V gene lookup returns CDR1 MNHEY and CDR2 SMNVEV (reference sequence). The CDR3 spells CASSFPVSGGGNEQFF. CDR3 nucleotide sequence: TGTGCCAGCAGTTTTCCGGTATCGGGAGGGGGGAATGAGCAGTTCTTC.

Here the CDR3 DNA reads TGTGCCAGCAGTTACGGGCCGGGACAAGAGTACGAGCAGTACTTC. Encoded protein: CASSYGPGQEYEQYF. The chain links TRBV6-6 to TRBJ2-7; D perhaps matches TRBD1 (6 bases). Germline V gene lookup returns CDR1 MNHNY and CDR2 SVGAGI (reference sequence). The V end lost 2 bases, the J end lost 4 bases, and 15 bases lay between the germline ends. CDR3 length equals 15 residues.

CDR3 bases: TGTGCCAGCAGTCACAGGGGGAAGAACACTGAAGCTTTCTTT. It is translated as CASSHRGKNTEAFF. The genes are TRBV27 and TRBJ1-1; 8 positions match TRBD1. V shed 5 bases and J 1 base; nucleotides not matched to a gene: 3. This CDR3 comprises 14 residues. Germline loops: CDR1 MNHEY, CDR2 SMNVEV (reference sequence).

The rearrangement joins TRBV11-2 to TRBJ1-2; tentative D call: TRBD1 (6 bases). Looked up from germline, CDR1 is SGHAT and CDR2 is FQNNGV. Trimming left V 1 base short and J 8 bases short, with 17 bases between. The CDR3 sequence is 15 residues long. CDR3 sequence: CASSLGTDPGRGYTF. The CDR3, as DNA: TGTGCCAGCAGCTTAGGGACAGACCCCGGTCGCGGCTACACCTTC.

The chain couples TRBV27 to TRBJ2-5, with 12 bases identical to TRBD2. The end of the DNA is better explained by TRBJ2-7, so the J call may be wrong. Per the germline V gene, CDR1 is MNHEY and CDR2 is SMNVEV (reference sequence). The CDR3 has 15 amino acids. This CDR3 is CASSPLAGGLYEQYF. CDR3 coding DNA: TGTGCCAGCAGCCCTCTAGCGGGAGGGCTTTACGAGCAGTACTTC.

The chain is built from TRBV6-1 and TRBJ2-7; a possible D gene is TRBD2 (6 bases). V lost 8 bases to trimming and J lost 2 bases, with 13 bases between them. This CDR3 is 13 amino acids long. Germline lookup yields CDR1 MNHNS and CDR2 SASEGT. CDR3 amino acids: CASAVAEAYEQYF. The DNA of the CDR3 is TGTGCCAGCGCCGTAGCGGAAGCCTACGAGCAGTACTTC.

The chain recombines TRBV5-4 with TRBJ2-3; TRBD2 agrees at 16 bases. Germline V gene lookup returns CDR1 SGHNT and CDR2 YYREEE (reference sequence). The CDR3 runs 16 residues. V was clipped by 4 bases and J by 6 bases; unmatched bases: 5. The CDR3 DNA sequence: TGTGCCAGCAGCACGGGACTAGCGGGAGGGGGCGATACGCAGTATTTT. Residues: CASSTGLAGGGDTQYF.

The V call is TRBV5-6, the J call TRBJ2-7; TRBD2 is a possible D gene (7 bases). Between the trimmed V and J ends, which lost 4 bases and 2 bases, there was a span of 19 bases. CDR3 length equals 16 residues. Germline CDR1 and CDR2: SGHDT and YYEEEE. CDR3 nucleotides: TGTGCCAGCAGCCGTTTCGGGGGCCTAGCGGCCTACGAGCAGTACTTC. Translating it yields CASSRFGGLAAYEQYF. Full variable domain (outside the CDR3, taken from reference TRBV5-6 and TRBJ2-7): DAGVTQSPTHLIKTRGQQVTLRCSPKSGHDTVSWYQQALGQGPQFIFQYYEEEERQRGNFPDRFSGHQFPNYSSELNVNALLLGDSALYLCASSRFGGLAAYEQYFGPGTRLTVT.

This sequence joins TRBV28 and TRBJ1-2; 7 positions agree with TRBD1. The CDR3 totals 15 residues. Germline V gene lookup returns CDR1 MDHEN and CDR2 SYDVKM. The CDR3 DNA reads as TGTGTCACCCGACCCGAAGGGGGCGCGAGGTATGGCTACACCTTC. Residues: CVTRPEGGARYGYTF.

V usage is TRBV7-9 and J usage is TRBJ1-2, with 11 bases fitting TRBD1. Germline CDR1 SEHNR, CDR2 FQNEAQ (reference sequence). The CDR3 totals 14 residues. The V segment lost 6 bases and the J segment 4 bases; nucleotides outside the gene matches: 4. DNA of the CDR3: TGTGCCAGCAGAGGACAGGGGGCTTCCTATGGCTACACCTTC. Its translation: CASRGQGASYGYTF.

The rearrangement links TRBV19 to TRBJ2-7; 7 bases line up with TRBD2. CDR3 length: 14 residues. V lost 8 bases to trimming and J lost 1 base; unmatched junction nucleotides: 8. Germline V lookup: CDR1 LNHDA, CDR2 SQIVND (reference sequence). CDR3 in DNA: TGTGCCAGTCGGCGGGGCGGGAGTTCCTACGAGCAGTACTTC. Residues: CASRRGGSSYEQYF.

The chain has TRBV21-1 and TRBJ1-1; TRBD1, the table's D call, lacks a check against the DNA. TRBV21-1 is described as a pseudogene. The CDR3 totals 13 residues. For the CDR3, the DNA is TGTGCCGTTCAGACAGGGGAGGACACTGAAGCTTTCTTT. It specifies CAVQTGEDTEAFF.

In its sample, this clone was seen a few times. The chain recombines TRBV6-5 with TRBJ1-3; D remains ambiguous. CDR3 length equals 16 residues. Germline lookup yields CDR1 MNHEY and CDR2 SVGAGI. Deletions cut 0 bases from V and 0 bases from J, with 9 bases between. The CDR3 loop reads CASSYSTGISGNTIYF. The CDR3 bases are TGTGCCAGCAGTTACTCGACGGGTATCTCTGGAAACACCATATATTTT.

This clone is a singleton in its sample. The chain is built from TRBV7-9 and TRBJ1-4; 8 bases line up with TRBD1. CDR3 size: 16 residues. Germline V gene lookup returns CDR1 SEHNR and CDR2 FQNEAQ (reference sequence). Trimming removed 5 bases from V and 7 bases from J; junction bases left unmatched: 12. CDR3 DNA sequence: TGTGCCAGCAGCCCTGTTACAGGGGGAAAGGGTGAAAAACTGTTTTTT. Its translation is CASSPVTGGKGEKLFF. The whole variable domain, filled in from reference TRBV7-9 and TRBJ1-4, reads DTGVSQNPRHKITKRGQNVTFRCDPISEHNRLYWYRQTLGQGPEFLTYFQNEAQLEKSRLLSDRFSAERPKGSFSTLEIQRTEQGDSAMYLCASSPVTGGKGEKLFFGSGTQLSVL.

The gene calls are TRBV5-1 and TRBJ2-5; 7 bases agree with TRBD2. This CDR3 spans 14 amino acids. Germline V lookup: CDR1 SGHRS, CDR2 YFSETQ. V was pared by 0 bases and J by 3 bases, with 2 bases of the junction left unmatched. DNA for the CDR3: TGCGCCAGCAGCTTGGGGGGACTAAAAGAGACCCAGTACTTC. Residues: CASSLGGLKETQYF.